This TCR beta chain derives from a study of blood T cells in healthy people across ages. Findings of the study overall: Naive T cell percentage and TCR beta diversity correlated strongly. Higher diversity, along with more naive CD4+ cells, distinguished long-lived donors from aged donors.

Healthy Caucasian individuals from Russia aged about 6 to 100 were enrolled as donors. For the second PCR, which ran for about 7 to 12 cycles, a sample-barcoded 5' primer and a J-beta primer mix were used. TCRdb re-derived calls from the 5' RACE reads in MiXCR, one entry per CDR3 protein. The repertoire holds about 280,000 distinct CDR3 sequences, around 27% seen once, with over 25% in the top ten. V shed 0 bases and J shed 5 bases, with 12 bases lying between them. This CDR3 is built from 14 residues. Germline assignment: CDR1 SGDLS and CDR2 YYNGEE. As concerns this clonotype: Its antigen is as yet unknown.

This clonotype was obtained from a woman in her seventies in good health. V gene TRBV9 combines with J gene TRBJ2-7, with D tentatively TRBD2 (6 bases). Sequences were obtained from blood. The CDR3 spells CASSVGGRKNEQYF. CDR3 bases: TGTGCCAGCAGCGTAGGTGGGAGGAAGAACGAGCAGTACTTC.